These 9 T cell receptor beta chains were all obtained from the same sample, sequenced in a study of blood T cell repertoires in COVID-19. The protocol was immunoSEQ multiplex PCR, while the TCRdb copy is restricted to in-frame clones and leaves out a portion. Of around 190,000 clones in the sample, 75% to 85% are singletons; the top ten hold about a tenth. Sequencing was performed on PBMCs or T cells enriched from blood (not recorded which). These receptors were taken from a man aged 35-49 years who had recovered from COVID-19.

This clone was seen only once. V gene TRBV19 combines with J gene TRBJ1-4, with TRBD1 matching over 9 bases. The germline gives CDR1 LNHDA, CDR2 SQIVND (reference sequence). This CDR3 is built from 15 residues. V shed 3 bases, J shed 8 bases, and the junction held 7 bases outside the gene matches. The CDR3 DNA follows: TGTGCCAGTAGTATTTACGGGACAGGGCGCGAAAAACTGTTTTTT. It yields the protein CASSIYGTGREKLFF.

The chain couples TRBV7-6 to TRBJ2-1, with 9 bases fitting TRBD2. The CDR3 extends over 18 amino acids. Germline CDR1 SGHVS, CDR2 FNYEAQ. Unmatched junction bases numbered 10, after V lost 2 bases and J lost 2 bases. Here the CDR3 reads CASSLRLSLAGPYNEQFF. In DNA form, the CDR3 reads TGTGCCAGCAGCTTAAGGCTGTCTCTAGCGGGACCCTACAATGAGCAGTTCTTC.

This rearrangement joins TRBV10-3 to TRBJ2-3, with 10 positions matching TRBD2. Germline-derived CDR1 and CDR2 are ENHRY and SYGVKD. The CDR3 extends over 14 amino acids. DNA of the CDR3: TGTGCAACGGGACTAGCGCAAGGGGGGGATACGCAGTATTTT. It translates to CATGLAQGGDTQYF.

CDR3 sequence: CASSTLGGVSTDTQYF. In DNA, the CDR3 is TGTGCCAGCAGCACCTTAGGGGGAGTGAGCACAGATACGCAGTATTTT. The chain recombines TRBV9 with TRBJ2-3; D is possibly TRBD1 (6 bases). The V and J ends lost 4 bases and 0 bases respectively, with 15 bases between them. The germline CDR1 and CDR2 sequences are SGDLS and YYNGEE. This CDR3 region has 16 residues.

The V call is TRBV5-1, the J call TRBJ2-7; weak D call: TRBD2 (6 bases). V shed 1 base and J shed 2 bases, with 7 bases lying between them. The CDR3 consists of 13 residues. The germline V gene encodes CDR1 SGHRS and CDR2 YFSETQ. CDR3 region: CASSLTGAYEQYF. The CDR3, as DNA: TGCGCCAGCAGCTTGACGGGAGCCTACGAGCAGTACTTC.

J is TRBJ2-1 and V is TRBV24-1, with D possibly TRBD1 on 6 matching bases. Germline CDR1 reads KGHDR; CDR2 reads SFDVKD. The CDR3 is 17 amino acids. Trimming removed 3 bases from V and 0 bases from J, with 14 bases in between. The DNA of the CDR3 is TGTGCCACCAGTGATGGATCAGACAGGAGCTCCTACAATGAGCAGTTCTTC. Translation: CATSDGSDRSSYNEQFF.

The CDR3 nucleotides are TGCGCCAGCAGTGCTGGGCACACAGATACGCAGTATTTT. It encodes CASSAGHTDTQYF. The chain uses TRBV10-1 and TRBJ2-3; D is unresolved. This CDR3 contains 13 residues. The V gene lost 4 bases and the J gene lost 2 bases, with 7 bases spanning the gap. Germline loops: CDR1 WNHNN, CDR2 SYGVQD (reference sequence).

In its sample, this clone was seen a few times. CDR3 nucleotides: TGCGCCAGCAGCTTTCTTGCAGGGGTGGTGGATGGCTACACCTTC. Translation: CASSFLAGVVDGYTF. J is TRBJ1-2 and V is TRBV5-1, with a weak D call TRBD1 (6 bases). This CDR3 spans 15 amino acids. Deletions cut 2 bases from V and 6 bases from J, with 17 bases between. CDR1 and CDR2 from the germline V gene are SGHRS and YFSETQ.

V gene TRBV12-5 combines with J gene TRBJ1-4; 7 positions match TRBD1. With V trimmed by 1 base and J by 10 bases, 18 bases remained unmatched. The CDR3 extends over 18 amino acids. CDR1 and CDR2 from the germline V gene are LGHNT and FRNRAP. CDR3 nucleotides: TGTGCTAGTGGTTTGGCCATACCCAGGACAGGCCTTTACGGAAAACTGTTTTTT. Translating gives CASGLAIPRTGLYGKLFF.